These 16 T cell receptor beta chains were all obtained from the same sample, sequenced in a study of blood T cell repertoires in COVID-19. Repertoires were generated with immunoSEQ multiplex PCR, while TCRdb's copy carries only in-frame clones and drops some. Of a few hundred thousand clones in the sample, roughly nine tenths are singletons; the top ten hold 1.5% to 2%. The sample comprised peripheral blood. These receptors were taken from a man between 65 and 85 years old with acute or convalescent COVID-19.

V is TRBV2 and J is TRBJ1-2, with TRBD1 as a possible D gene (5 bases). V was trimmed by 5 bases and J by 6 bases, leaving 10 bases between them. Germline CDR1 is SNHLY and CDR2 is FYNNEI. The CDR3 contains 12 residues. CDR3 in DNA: TGTGCCAGCAGTTCTGCAGGGAATGGCTACACCTTC. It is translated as CASSSAGNGYTF.

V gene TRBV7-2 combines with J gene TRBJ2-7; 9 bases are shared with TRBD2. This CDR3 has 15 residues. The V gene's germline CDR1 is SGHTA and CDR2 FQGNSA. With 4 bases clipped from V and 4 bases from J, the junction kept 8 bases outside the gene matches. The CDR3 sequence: CASSSKAGGLYEQYF. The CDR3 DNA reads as TGTGCCAGCAGCTCAAAAGCGGGAGGTTTATACGAGCAGTACTTC.

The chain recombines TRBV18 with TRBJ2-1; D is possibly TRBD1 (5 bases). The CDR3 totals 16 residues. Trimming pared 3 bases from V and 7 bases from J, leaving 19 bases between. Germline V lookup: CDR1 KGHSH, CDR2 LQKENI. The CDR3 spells CASSPQGPWVQNEQFF. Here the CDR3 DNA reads TGTGCCAGCTCACCCCAGGGCCCCTGGGTGCAAAATGAGCAGTTCTTC.

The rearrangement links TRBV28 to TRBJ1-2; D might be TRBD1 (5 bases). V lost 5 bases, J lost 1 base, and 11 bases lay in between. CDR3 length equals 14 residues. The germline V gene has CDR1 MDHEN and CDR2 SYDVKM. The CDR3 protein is CASSLLTDNYGYTF. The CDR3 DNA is TGTGCCAGCAGTCTCTTGACAGATAACTATGGCTACACCTTC.

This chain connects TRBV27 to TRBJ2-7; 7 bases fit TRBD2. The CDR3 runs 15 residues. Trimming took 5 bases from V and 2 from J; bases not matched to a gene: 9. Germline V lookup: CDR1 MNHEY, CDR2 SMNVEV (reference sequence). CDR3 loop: CASSDLAGTTYEQYF. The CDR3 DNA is TGTGCCAGCAGTGATTTAGCGGGTACGACCTACGAGCAGTACTTC.

In nucleotides, the CDR3 is TGTGCCAGCAGCTCCGGACGGGGACTTGAGCAGTTCTTC. Protein: CASSSGRGLEQFF. The chain employs TRBV7-3 and TRBJ2-1; TRBD2 is a possible D gene (6 bases). CDR3 size: 13 residues. Germline V CDR1 and CDR2: SGHTA, FQGTGA. Between the trimmed V and J ends, which lost 4 bases and 9 bases, there was a span of 13 bases.

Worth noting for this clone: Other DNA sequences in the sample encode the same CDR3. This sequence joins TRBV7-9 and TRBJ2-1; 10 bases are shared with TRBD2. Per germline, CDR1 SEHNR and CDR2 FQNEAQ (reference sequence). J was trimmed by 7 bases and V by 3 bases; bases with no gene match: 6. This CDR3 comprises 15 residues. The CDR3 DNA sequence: TGTGCCAGCAGCTTGCGACTAGCGGGTCGAAATGAGCAGTTCTTC. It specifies CASSLRLAGRNEQFF.

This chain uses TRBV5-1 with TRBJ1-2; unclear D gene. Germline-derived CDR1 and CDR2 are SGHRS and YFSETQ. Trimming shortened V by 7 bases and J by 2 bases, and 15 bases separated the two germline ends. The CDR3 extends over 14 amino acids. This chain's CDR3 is CASGPSTANYGYTF. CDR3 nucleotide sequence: TGCGCCAGCGGGCCCTCTACGGCCAACTATGGCTACACCTTC.

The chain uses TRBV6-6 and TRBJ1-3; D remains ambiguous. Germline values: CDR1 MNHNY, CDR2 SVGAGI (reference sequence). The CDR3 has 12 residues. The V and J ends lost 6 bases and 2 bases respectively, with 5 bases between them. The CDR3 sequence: CASSGTGNTIYF. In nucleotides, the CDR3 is TGTGCCAGCAGCGGGACTGGAAACACCATATATTTT.

The CDR3 DNA follows: TGTGCCAGCAGCACCGGGACAGTGAACACTGAAGCTTTCTTT. Residues: CASSTGTVNTEAFF. J is TRBJ1-1 and V is TRBV5-4; TRBD1 aligns across 7 bases. Trimming at V came to 4 bases and at J to 0 bases, leaving 3 bases not matched to a gene. CDR3 length equals 14 residues. Germline loops: CDR1 SGHNT, CDR2 YYREEE (reference sequence).

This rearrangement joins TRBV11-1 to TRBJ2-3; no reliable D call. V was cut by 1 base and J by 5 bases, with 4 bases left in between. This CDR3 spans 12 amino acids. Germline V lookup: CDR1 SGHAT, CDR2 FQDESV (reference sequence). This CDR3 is CASSLGLDTQYF. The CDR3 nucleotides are TGTGCCAGCAGCTTAGGACTAGATACGCAGTATTTT.

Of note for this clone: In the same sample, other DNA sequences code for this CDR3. CDR3: CASSLEGGQPQHF. CDR3 DNA: TGTGCCAGCAGCTTAGAAGGAGGTCAGCCCCAGCATTTT. The J gene is TRBJ1-5, the V gene TRBV7-9; D gene unclear. The CDR3 has 13 residues. The germline V gene encodes CDR1 SEHNR and CDR2 FQNEAQ (reference sequence). V lost 1 base and J lost 6, with 7 bases in between.

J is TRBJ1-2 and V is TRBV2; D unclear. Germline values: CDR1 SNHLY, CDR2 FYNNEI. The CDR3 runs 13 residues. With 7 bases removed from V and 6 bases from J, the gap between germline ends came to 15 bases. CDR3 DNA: TGTGCCAGCAAAGTGATGGGAGTCGATGGCTACACCTTC. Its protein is CASKVMGVDGYTF.

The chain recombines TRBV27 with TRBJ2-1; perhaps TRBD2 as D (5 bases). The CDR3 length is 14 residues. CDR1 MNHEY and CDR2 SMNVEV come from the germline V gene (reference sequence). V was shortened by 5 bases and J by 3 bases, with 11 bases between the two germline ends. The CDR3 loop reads CASSPGLDYNEQFF. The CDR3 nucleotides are TGTGCCAGCAGTCCAGGACTTGACTACAATGAGCAGTTCTTC.

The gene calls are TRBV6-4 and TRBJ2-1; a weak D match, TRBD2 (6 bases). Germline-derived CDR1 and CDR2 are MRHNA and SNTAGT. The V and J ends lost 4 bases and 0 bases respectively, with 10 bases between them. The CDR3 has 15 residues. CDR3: CASSGLAASYNEQFF. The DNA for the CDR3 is TGTGCCAGCAGTGGGTTAGCGGCCTCCTACAATGAGCAGTTCTTC.

CDR3 amino acids: CAWRREARGATYEQYF. The CDR3, as DNA: TGTGCCTGGAGGCGAGAAGCCAGGGGGGCTACCTACGAGCAGTACTTC. The chain carries TRBV30 and TRBJ2-7; weak D call: TRBD1 (7 bases). The CDR3 is 16 amino acids. Germline loops: CDR1 GTSNPN, CDR2 SVGIG (reference sequence). V dropped 3 bases and J dropped 2 bases, with 20 bases sitting between them.